This section outlines one T cell receptor (beta chain) sequence together with its context. The data derive from a study of blood T cell repertoires in COVID-19. Study in general: Both acute and convalescent COVID-19 samples were obtained from the United States, Italy and Spain.

The CDR3 extends over 15 amino acids. Germline assignment: CDR1 SGHTA and CDR2 FQGNSA. V lost 3 bases and J lost 3, with 12 bases in between. Profiling relied on immunoSEQ multiplex PCR, and the TCRdb table lists in-frame clones only, not all of them. The sample comprises hundreds of thousands of clones, approximately 88% of which are singletons, and under 4% rests with the top ten. The chain joins TRBV7-2 to TRBJ1-5, with D tentatively TRBD1 (5 bases). The receptor was derived from a woman aged 25 to 39 with COVID-19, enrolled during active disease. Specimen: peripheral blood. The CDR3 DNA sequence: TGTGCCAGCAGCTTGCGGCAGGGCCCCAATCAGCCCCAGCATTTT. This gives the protein CASSLRQGPNQPQHF. Filled out from reference TRBV7-2 and TRBJ1-5, the complete variable domain reads GAGVSQSPSNKVTEKGKDVELRCDPISGHTALYWYRQSLGQGLEFLIYFQGNSAPDKSGLPSDRFSAERTGGSVSTLTIQRTQQEDSAVYLCASSLRQGPNQPQHFGDGTRLSIL.